Each of the 17 T cell receptor beta chains below was sequenced from the same sample in a study of cytomegalovirus exposure and HLA in healthy donors. This PCR relied on a set of 60 Vbeta primers and 13 Jbeta primers. Data came from immunoSEQ multiplex PCR; TCRdb stores just in-frame clones and leaves some out. The table has hundreds of thousands of clones, around 80% seen once. The material sequenced was PBMCs. The receptors come from a young man in good health and CMV-seronegative.

The rearrangement joins TRBV19 to TRBJ1-2, with D perhaps matching TRBD1 (5 bases). Per germline, CDR1 LNHDA and CDR2 SQIVND (reference sequence). Trimming took 8 bases from V and 3 from J, leaving 16 bases between them. This CDR3 contains 14 residues. As DNA, the CDR3 is TGTGCCAGTCGGGGGTTGGGAGAGGACTATGGCTACACCTTC. Its protein is CASRGLGEDYGYTF.

The chain is built from TRBV11-1 and TRBJ2-5; a weak D match, TRBD2 (5 bases). Trimming cost V 4 bases and J 3 bases, with 12 bases left between them. The CDR3 is 14 residues long. The germline gives CDR1 SGHAT, CDR2 FQDESV (reference sequence). CDR3 in amino acids: CASSSRTGKETQYF. The DNA of the CDR3 is TGTGCCAGCAGCTCCCGGACGGGAAAAGAGACCCAGTACTTC.

This chain connects TRBV7-9 to TRBJ1-3; 11 positions match TRBD1. With V trimmed by 2 bases and J by 8 bases, 5 bases remained unmatched. This CDR3 has 15 residues. CDR1 and CDR2 (germline): SEHNR, FQNEAQ (reference sequence). In DNA form, the CDR3 reads TGTGCCAGCAGCTTAAGGGGACAGGGGGTTGACACCATATATTTT. This sequence encodes CASSLRGQGVDTIYF.

In its sample, this clone was seen once. The chain has TRBV7-2 and TRBJ2-5; 8 bases agree with TRBD2. Germline V gene data show CDR1 as SGHTA and CDR2 as FQGNSA. This CDR3 has 16 residues. J gave up 2 bases and V 4 bases, and 9 bases lay outside the gene matches. CDR3 sequence reads: CASSSPLSGTQETQYF. In DNA, the CDR3 is TGTGCCAGCAGCTCCCCCCTTAGCGGGACGCAAGAGACCCAGTACTTC. Based on the CDR3 plus reference TRBV7-2 and TRBJ2-5, the full variable domain is GAGVSQSPSNKVTEKGKDVELRCDPISGHTALYWYRQSLGQGLEFLIYFQGNSAPDKSGLPSDRFSAERTGGSVSTLTIQRTQQEDSAVYLCASSSPLSGTQETQYFGPGTRLLVL.

The chain has TRBV9 and TRBJ2-2, with 9 nucleotides matching TRBD1. The CDR3 covers 15 residues. Germline V gives CDR1 SGDLS, CDR2 YYNGEE. The junction had 5 bases not matched to a gene; V was cut back by 3 bases and J by 5 bases. CDR3 in amino acids: CASSATGGMTGELFF. In DNA, the CDR3 is TGTGCCAGCAGCGCAACAGGGGGCATGACCGGGGAGCTGTTTTTT.

The genes are TRBV7-9 and TRBJ1-2; D is unclear. From germline, CDR1 is SEHNR and CDR2 FQNEAQ (reference sequence). CDR3 size: 14 residues. V shed 6 bases and J shed 7 bases, with 18 bases lying between them. CDR3 bases: TGTGCCAGCAGTCCCGCCAAGCAGGCAAGTGGCTACACCTTC. Its translation is CASSPAKQASGYTF.

The chain couples TRBV14 to TRBJ2-7, with 9 positions matching TRBD1. J was trimmed by 3 bases and V by 4 bases; bases with no gene match: 1. The CDR3 extends over 13 amino acids. Germline V CDR1 and CDR2: SGHDN, FVKESK. Here the CDR3 reads CASSPGQGYEQYF. The CDR3, as DNA: TGTGCCAGCAGCCCGGGACAGGGCTACGAGCAGTACTTC.

This chain's CDR3 is CASRRPGQAPGGYTF. The DNA of the CDR3 is TGTGCCAGCAGGCGGCCGGGACAGGCTCCGGGAGGCTACACCTTC. V usage is TRBV7-2 and J usage is TRBJ1-2; TRBD1 agrees at 8 bases. Trimming at V came to 6 bases and at J to 8 bases, leaving 14 bases not matched to a gene. CDR3 length: 15 amino acids. Germline V CDR1 and CDR2: SGHTA, FQGNSA.

The CDR3 nucleotides are TGTGCCAGCAGCACGCGAGAGACCCAGTACTTC. It encodes CASSTRETQYF. V and J are TRBV7-6 and TRBJ2-5, with D unclear. The CDR3 loop spans 11 amino acids. CDR1 and CDR2 (germline): SGHVS, FNYEAQ. Trimming removed 5 bases from V and 4 bases from J, with 5 bases in between.

The rearrangement uses TRBV19 and TRBJ1-1, with no clear D. CDR3 length equals 15 residues. Germline lookup yields CDR1 LNHDA and CDR2 SQIVND (reference sequence). V dropped 2 bases and J dropped 3 bases, with 13 bases sitting between them. Here the CDR3 DNA reads TGTGCCAGTAGTATAATCGGGAAATCATACACTGAAGCTTTCTTT. It codes for CASSIIGKSYTEAFF. The full variable domain, completed using reference TRBV19 and TRBJ1-1, is DGGITQSPKYLFRKEGQNVTLSCEQNLNHDAMYWYRQDPGQGLRLIYYSQIVNDFQKGDIAEGYSVSREKKESFPLTVTSAQKNPTAFYLCASSIIGKSYTEAFFGQGTRLTVV.

The chain joins TRBV29-1 to TRBJ2-5; D is perhaps TRBD2 (6 bases). This CDR3 contains 11 residues. Germline V gives CDR1 SQVTM, CDR2 ANQGSEA. Trimming removed 4 bases from V and 9 bases from J, with 12 bases in between. CDR3 sequence (DNA): TGCAGCGTTGTAACCAGGGAGGCCCAGTACTTC. It encodes CSVVTREAQYF. Based on the CDR3 plus reference TRBV29-1 and TRBJ2-5, the full variable domain is SAVISQKPSRDICQRGTSLTIQCQVDSQVTMMFWYRQQPGQSLTLIATANQGSEATYESGFVIDKFPISRPNLTFSTLTVSNMSPEDSSIYLCSVVTREAQYFGPGTRLLVL.

The chain employs TRBV10-3 and TRBJ1-5, with unresolved D. Germline-derived CDR1 and CDR2 are ENHRY and SYGVKD. Between the trimmed V and J ends, which lost 5 bases and 5 bases, there was a span of 7 bases. The CDR3 covers 12 residues. The CDR3 region is CAISSGDQPQHF. CDR3 coding DNA: TGTGCCATCAGTTCCGGGGATCAGCCCCAGCATTTT.

The rearrangement joins TRBV7-2 to TRBJ2-3; TRBD2 might be the D (6 bases). Trimming took off 5 bases at V and 1 base at J, with 10 bases between the two ends. The CDR3 length is 14 residues. The germline CDR1 and CDR2 sequences are SGHTA and FQGNSA. CDR3 nucleotide sequence: TGTGCCAGCAGCCGTACGGGGGGCACAGATACGCAGTATTTT. This sequence encodes CASSRTGGTDTQYF. Variable domain in full (rest from reference TRBV7-2 and TRBJ2-3): GAGVSQSPSNKVTEKGKDVELRCDPISGHTALYWYRQSLGQGLEFLIYFQGNSAPDKSGLPSDRFSAERTGGSVSTLTIQRTQQEDSAVYLCASSRTGGTDTQYFGPGTRLTVL.

V usage is TRBV6-5 and J usage is TRBJ2-7, with 12 bases aligning to TRBD2. Germline trimming cut 6 bases from V and 4 bases from J; bases unmatched to any gene: 7. This CDR3 has 15 residues. Germline V gives CDR1 MNHEY, CDR2 SVGAGI. CDR3 sequence: CASSPGLAGIYEQYF. The DNA for the CDR3 is TGTGCCAGCAGCCCCGGACTAGCGGGGATATACGAGCAGTACTTC.

The rearrangement links TRBV2 to TRBJ2-1; TRBD2 matches at 9 bases. V shed 7 bases, J shed 7 bases, and the junction held 8 bases outside the gene matches. CDR3 length: 14 residues. The germline V gene has CDR1 SNHLY and CDR2 FYNNEI. The CDR3 protein is CASIQGTSLNEQFF. In DNA form, the CDR3 reads TGTGCCAGCATCCAAGGGACTAGCCTTAATGAGCAGTTCTTC.

In DNA form, the CDR3 reads TGTGCCAGCATTGGCGGGGGGGCTAGGAATGAGCAGTTCTTC. Its protein is CASIGGGARNEQFF. The chain carries TRBV28 and TRBJ2-1; the match to TRBD2 covers 9 bases. The V segment lost 7 bases and the J segment 7 bases; nucleotides outside the gene matches: 8. CDR3 length: 14 residues. Germline V lookup: CDR1 MDHEN, CDR2 SYDVKM.

The chain couples TRBV28 to TRBJ2-7, with a possible D match to TRBD2 (6 bases). Deletions cut 5 bases from V and 3 bases from J, with 11 bases between. CDR3 length equals 13 residues. Looked up from germline, CDR1 is MDHEN and CDR2 is SYDVKM. CDR3 in amino acids: CASSGGLGYEQYF. Written as DNA, the CDR3 is TGTGCCAGCAGTGGGGGACTGGGCTACGAGCAGTACTTC.